Listed below are T cell receptor beta chains from one sample, sequenced in a study of response to subunit inactivated influenza vaccine. Via MiXCR, TCRdb re-called the RT-PCR reads, giving one row per CDR3 protein. The sample contains 590,000 or so distinct CDR3 sequences, less than 15% of which appear only once. Sequencing used PBMCs from blood, obtained about 14 days before vaccination. The receptors shown here come from a man aged 45-60 years who received an inactivated influenza vaccine. Each CDR3 is given with its conserved first and last residue. D genes are given only for firm matches. Clone size is shown for a subset of rows, as once, few, many or a class of expanded clone.

many,TRBJ1-5,-,TRBV28,CASSLRGINQPQHF,TGTGCCAGCAGCCTAAGGGGGATCAATCAGCCCCAGCATTTT
few,TRBJ2-1,TRBD2,TRBV24-1,CATSDGLAGGNNEQFF,TGTGCCACCAGTGACGGACTAGCGGGAGGGAACAATGAGCAGTTCTTC
many,TRBJ1-1,-,TRBV12-3/TRBV12-4,CASSLGNNAEAFF,TGTGCCAGCAGTTTGGGCAATAATGCTGAAGCTTTCTTT
many,TRBJ2-7,-,TRBV20-1,CSARDDRLGQYF,TGCAGTGCTAGAGATGACCGCTTGGGGCAGTACTTC
-,TRBJ2-2,TRBD2,TRBV4-2,CASGGVGYGELFF,TGTGCCAGCGGGGGGGTGGGCTACGGGGAGCTGTTTTTT
-,TRBJ2-2,-,TRBV20-1,CSARAGGPNTGELFF,TGCAGTGCTAGAGCCGGGGGGCCGAACACCGGGGAGCTGTTTTTT
-,TRBJ2-7,-,TRBV27,CASSFLGGRQYF,TGTGCCAGCAGTTTCCTAGGGGGGCGGCAGTACTTC
many,TRBJ2-1,-,TRBV5-5,CASSLAGSNEQFF,TGTGCCAGCAGCTTGGCCGGGAGCAATGAGCAGTTCTTC
few,TRBJ2-7,-,TRBV11-2,CASSLDGVFYEQYF,TGTGCCAGCAGCTTAGATGGAGTGTTCTACGAGCAGTACTTC
few,TRBJ2-1,TRBD2,TRBV18,CASSPRGGGSYNEQFF,TGTGCCAGCTCACCACGCGGGGGAGGCTCCTACAATGAGCAGTTCTTC
-,TRBJ1-1,TRBD1,TRBV6-2/TRBV6-3,CASSHPRGGLTEAFF,TGTGCCAGCAGTCACCCCAGGGGGGGTTTAACTGAAGCTTTCTTT
few,TRBJ2-5,-,TRBV5-1,CASSSQGRGETQYF,TGCGCCAGCAGCTCTCAGGGTAGGGGAGAGACCCAGTACTTC
-,TRBJ2-7,TRBD1,TRBV28,CASSLFPGQGGSYEQYF,TGTGCCAGCAGTTTATTTCCGGGACAGGGGGGGTCCTACGAGCAGTACTTC
-,TRBJ2-3,TRBD2,TRBV7-2,CASSLQGLAGGTDTQYF,TGTGCCAGCAGCTTGCAGGGTCTAGCGGGGGGCACAGATACGCAGTATTTT
-,TRBJ1-4,-,TRBV2,CASRGAATNEKLFF,TGTGCCAGCAGGGGGGCGGCAACTAATGAAAAACTGTTTTTT
-,TRBJ2-7,TRBD1,TRBV15,CATSTGTGEWEQYF,TGTGCCACCAGCACCGGGACAGGGGAATGGGAGCAGTACTTC
few,TRBJ2-5,-,TRBV20-1,CSARDPLTRETQYF,TGCAGTGCTAGGGACCCCTTGACGCGGGAGACCCAGTACTTC
few,TRBJ2-7,TRBD1,TRBV29-1,CSVGFRDRGYEQYF,TGCAGCGTCGGATTCCGGGACAGGGGCTACGAGCAGTACTTC
few,TRBJ2-1,TRBD2,TRBV29-1,CSVPDPGGSYNEQFF,TGCAGCGTTCCTGACCCGGGGGGTTCCTACAATGAGCAGTTCTTC
few,TRBJ2-1,TRBD2,TRBV28,CASSLMRGAQFF,TGTGCCAGCAGTTTAATGCGGGGGGCCCAGTTCTTC
few,TRBJ1-6,-,TRBV7-2,CASSEEGGSNSPLHF,TGTGCCAGCAGCGAAGAGGGGGGTAGTAATTCACCCCTCCACTTT
few,TRBJ2-6,-,TRBV3-1,CASSQATALISGANVLTF,TGTGCCAGCAGCCAGGCCACCGCCCTGATCTCTGGGGCCAACGTCCTGACTTTC
few,TRBJ2-7,TRBD1,TRBV7-9,CASSQDRVVYF,TGTGCCAGCAGCCAGGACAGGGTGGTGTACTTC
many,TRBJ2-5,-,TRBV6-2/TRBV6-3,CASSSMYQETQYF,TGTGCCAGCAGTTCCATGTACCAAGAGACCCAGTACTTC
few,TRBJ2-3,-,TRBV5-1,CASSLSLRGPTDTQYF,TGCGCCAGCAGCTTGAGTTTGCGGGGGCCCACAGATACGCAGTATTTT
-,TRBJ1-1,-,TRBV6-1,CASGWGLDTEAFF,TGTGCCAGCGGATGGGGGCTGGACACTGAAGCTTTCTTT
few,TRBJ2-2,TRBD2,TRBV5-5,CASSSGLAANTGELFF,TGTGCCAGCAGCTCGGGACTAGCGGCGAACACCGGGGAGCTGTTTTTT
-,TRBJ1-2,-,TRBV5-4,CASSRQDRSSNYGYTF,TGTGCCAGCAGCAGACAGGACCGATCCTCAAACTATGGCTACACCTTC
few,TRBJ2-6,-,TRBV27,CASSFLEPGANVLTF,TGTGCCAGCAGTTTTTTGGAGCCTGGGGCCAACGTCCTGACTTTC
many,TRBJ2-3,TRBD2,TRBV5-6,CASRKRGSTDTQYF,TGTGCCAGCCGTAAGCGGGGGAGCACAGATACGCAGTATTTT
-,TRBJ1-2,-,TRBV20-1,CSAPPDAGSYGYTF,TGCAGTGCTCCACCGGATGCGGGTTCCTATGGCTACACCTTC
few,TRBJ1-5,-,TRBV24-1,CATSDSGQPQHF,TGTGCCACCAGTGATTCCGGTCAGCCCCAGCATTTT
many,TRBJ2-1,TRBD2,TRBV20-1,CSARDGNREAALKQFF,TGCAGTGCTAGAGATGGAAACCGGGAGGCCGCTTTGAAGCAGTTCTTC
-,TRBJ2-5,-,TRBV12-3/TRBV12-4,CASSLGAGLETQYF,TGTGCCAGCAGTCTAGGCGCGGGGTTAGAGACCCAGTACTTC
-,TRBJ2-2,-,TRBV20-1,CSARQRNRGNTGELFF,TGCAGTGCTAGACAGCGTAATAGGGGGAATACCGGGGAGCTGTTTTTT
-,TRBJ2-2,-,TRBV6-6,CASSYSVSGELFF,TGTGCCAGCAGTTACTCGGTGTCCGGGGAGCTGTTTTTT
-,TRBJ1-3,-,TRBV9,CASSGPSGNTIYF,TGTGCCAGCAGCGGACCCTCTGGAAACACCATATATTTT
few,TRBJ2-1,TRBD2,TRBV7-9,CASSSNSGGSSYNEQFF,TGTGCCAGCAGCTCGAATAGCGGGGGGAGCTCCTACAATGAGCAGTTCTTC
few,TRBJ2-7,-,TRBV6-2/TRBV6-3,CASSYVPPSYEQYF,TGTGCCAGCAGTTACGTTCCCCCCTCCTACGAGCAGTACTTC
-,TRBJ2-5,TRBD2,TRBV5-1,CASSTGLAGRSQETQYF,TGCGCCAGCAGCACAGGACTAGCGGGCCGCTCCCAAGAGACCCAGTACTTC